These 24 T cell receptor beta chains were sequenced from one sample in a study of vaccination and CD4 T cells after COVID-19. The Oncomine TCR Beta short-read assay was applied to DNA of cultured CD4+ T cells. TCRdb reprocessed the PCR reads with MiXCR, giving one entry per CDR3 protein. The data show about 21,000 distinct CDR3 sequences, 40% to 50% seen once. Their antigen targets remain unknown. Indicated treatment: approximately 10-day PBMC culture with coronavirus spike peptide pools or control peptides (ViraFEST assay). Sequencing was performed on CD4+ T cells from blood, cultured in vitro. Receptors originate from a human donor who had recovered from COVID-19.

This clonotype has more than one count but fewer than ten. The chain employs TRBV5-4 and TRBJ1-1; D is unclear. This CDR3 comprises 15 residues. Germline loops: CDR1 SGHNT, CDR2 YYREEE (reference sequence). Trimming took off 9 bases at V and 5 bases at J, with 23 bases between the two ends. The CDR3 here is CATSLISGVWTEAFF. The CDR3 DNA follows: TGTGCCACCTCACTAATTAGCGGGGTCTGGACTGAAGCTTTCTTT. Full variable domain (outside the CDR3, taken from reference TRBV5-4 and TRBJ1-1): ETGVTQSPTHLIKTRGQQVTLRCSSQSGHNTVSWYQQALGQGPQFIFQYYREEENGRGNFPPRFSGLQFPNYSSELNVNALELDDSALYLCATSLISGVWTEAFFGQGTRLTVV.

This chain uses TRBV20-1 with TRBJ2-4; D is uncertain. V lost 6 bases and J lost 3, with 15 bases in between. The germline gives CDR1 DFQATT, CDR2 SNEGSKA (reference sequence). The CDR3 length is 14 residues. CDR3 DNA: TGCAGTGCAGAACCTCTCCTGGGCAAAAACATTCAGTACTTC. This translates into CSAEPLLGKNIQYF.

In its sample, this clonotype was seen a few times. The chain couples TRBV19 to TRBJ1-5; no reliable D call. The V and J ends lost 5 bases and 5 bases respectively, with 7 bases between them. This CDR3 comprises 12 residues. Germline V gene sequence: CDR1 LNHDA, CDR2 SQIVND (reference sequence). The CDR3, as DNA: TGTGCCAGTAGTGACCAGGATCAGCCCCAGCATTTT. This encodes CASSDQDQPQHF.

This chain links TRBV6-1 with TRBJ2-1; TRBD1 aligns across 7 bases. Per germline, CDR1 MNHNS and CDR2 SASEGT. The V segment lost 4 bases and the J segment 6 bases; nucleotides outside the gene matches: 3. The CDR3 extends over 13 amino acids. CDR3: CASSVTGANEQFF. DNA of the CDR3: TGTGCCAGCAGTGTTACAGGGGCCAATGAGCAGTTCTTC.

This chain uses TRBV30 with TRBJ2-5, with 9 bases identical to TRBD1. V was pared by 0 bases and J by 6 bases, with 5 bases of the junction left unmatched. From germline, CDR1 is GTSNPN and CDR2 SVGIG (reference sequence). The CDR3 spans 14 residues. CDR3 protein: CAWSVTGGGKTQYF. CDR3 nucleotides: TGTGCCTGGAGTGTCACAGGGGGCGGGAAGACCCAGTACTTC. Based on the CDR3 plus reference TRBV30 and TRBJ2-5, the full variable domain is SQTIHQWPATLVQPVGSPLSLECTVEGTSNPNLYWYRQAAGRGLQLLFYSVGIGQISSEVPQNLSASRPQDRQFILSSKKLLLSDSGFYLCAWSVTGGGKTQYFGPGTRLLVL.

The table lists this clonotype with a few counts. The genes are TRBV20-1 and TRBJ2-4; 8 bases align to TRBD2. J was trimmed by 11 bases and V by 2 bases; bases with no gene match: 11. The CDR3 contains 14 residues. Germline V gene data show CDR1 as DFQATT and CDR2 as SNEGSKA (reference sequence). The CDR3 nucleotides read TGCAGTGCTAGAATACCCACTAGCGGAGAAGTTCAGTACTTC. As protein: CSARIPTSGEVQYF.

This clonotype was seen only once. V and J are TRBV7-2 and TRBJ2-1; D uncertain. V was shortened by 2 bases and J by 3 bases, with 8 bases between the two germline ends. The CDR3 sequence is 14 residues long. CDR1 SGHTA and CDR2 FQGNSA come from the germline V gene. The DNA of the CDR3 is TGTGCCAGCAGCTTAACCCTAGTCTACAATGAGCAGTTCTTC. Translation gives CASSLTLVYNEQFF. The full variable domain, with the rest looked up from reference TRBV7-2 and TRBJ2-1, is GAGVSQSPSNKVTEKGKDVELRCDPISGHTALYWYRQSLGQGLEFLIYFQGNSAPDKSGLPSDRFSAERTGGSVSTLTIQRTQQEDSAVYLCASSLTLVYNEQFFGPGTRLTVL.

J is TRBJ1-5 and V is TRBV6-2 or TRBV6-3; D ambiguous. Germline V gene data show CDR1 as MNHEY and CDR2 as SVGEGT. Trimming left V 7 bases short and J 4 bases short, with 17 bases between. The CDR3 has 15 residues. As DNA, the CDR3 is TGTGCCAGCAAACCCGAAACACCGGGGAATCAGCCCCAGCATTTT. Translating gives CASKPETPGNQPQHF.

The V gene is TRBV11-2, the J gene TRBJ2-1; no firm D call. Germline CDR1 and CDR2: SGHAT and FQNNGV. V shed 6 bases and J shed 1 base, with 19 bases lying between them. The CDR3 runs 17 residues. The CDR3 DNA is TGTGCCAGCAGTTCAAACTCGGCAGCCGGGTCCTACAATGAGCAGTTCTTC. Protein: CASSSNSAAGSYNEQFF.

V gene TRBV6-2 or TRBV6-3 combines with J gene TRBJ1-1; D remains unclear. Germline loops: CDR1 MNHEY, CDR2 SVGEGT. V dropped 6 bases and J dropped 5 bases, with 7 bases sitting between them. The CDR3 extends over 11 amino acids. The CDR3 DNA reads TGTGCCAGCAGGAGCATAACTGAAGCTTTCTTT. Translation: CASRSITEAFF.

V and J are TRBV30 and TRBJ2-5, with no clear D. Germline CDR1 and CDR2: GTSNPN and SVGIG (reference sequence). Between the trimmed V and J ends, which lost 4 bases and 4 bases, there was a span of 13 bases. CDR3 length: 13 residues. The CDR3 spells CAWTLWTSETQYF. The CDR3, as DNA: TGTGCCTGGACCCTCTGGACGTCAGAGACCCAGTACTTC. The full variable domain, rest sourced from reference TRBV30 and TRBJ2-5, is SQTIHQWPATLVQPVGSPLSLECTVEGTSNPNLYWYRQAAGRGLQLLFYSVGIGQISSEVPQNLSASRPQDRQFILSSKKLLLSDSGFYLCAWTLWTSETQYFGPGTRLLVL.

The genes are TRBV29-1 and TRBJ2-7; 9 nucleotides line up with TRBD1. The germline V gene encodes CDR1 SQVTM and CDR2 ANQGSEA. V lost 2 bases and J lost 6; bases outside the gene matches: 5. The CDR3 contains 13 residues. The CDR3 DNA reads TGCAGCGTTGAACGGGACAGGGTGGGCGAGCAGTACTTC. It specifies CSVERDRVGEQYF.

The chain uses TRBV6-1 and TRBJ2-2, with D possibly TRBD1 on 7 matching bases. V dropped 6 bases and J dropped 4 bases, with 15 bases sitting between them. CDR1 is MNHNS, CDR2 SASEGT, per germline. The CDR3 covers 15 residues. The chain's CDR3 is CASRMEGAGTGELFF. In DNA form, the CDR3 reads TGTGCCAGCAGGATGGAGGGGGCGGGCACCGGGGAGCTGTTTTTT.

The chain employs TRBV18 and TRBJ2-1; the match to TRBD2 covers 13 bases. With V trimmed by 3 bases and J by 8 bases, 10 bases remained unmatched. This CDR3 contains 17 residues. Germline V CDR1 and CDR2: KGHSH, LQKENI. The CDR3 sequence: CASSPSTSGRPGDEQFF. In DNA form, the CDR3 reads TGTGCCAGCTCACCGTCGACTAGCGGGAGGCCGGGTGATGAGCAGTTCTTC.

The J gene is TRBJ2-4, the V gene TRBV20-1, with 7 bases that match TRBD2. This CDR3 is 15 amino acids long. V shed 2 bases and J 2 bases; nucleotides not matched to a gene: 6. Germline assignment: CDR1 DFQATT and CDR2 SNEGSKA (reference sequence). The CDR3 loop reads CSARSGLITKNIQYF. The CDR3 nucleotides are TGCAGTGCTAGATCGGGACTAATCACCAAAAACATTCAGTACTTC.

The CDR3 nucleotides read TGTGCCAGCCATTCGATTATGGGATCCCAAAACAATCAGCCCCAGCATTTT. Translated: CASHSIMGSQNNQPQHF. The chain joins TRBV6-2 or TRBV6-3 to TRBJ1-5; D is undetermined. The CDR3 runs 17 residues. Trimming removed 8 bases at V and 3 bases at J, with 23 bases between. Germline loops: CDR1 MNHEY, CDR2 SVGEGT.

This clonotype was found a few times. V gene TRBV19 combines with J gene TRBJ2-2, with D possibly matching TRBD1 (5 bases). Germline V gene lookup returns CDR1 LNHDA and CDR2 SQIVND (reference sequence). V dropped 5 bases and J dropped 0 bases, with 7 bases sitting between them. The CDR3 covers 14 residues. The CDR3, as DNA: TGTGCCAGTAGTGCCAGGGCGAACACCGGGGAGCTGTTTTTT. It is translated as CASSARANTGELFF.

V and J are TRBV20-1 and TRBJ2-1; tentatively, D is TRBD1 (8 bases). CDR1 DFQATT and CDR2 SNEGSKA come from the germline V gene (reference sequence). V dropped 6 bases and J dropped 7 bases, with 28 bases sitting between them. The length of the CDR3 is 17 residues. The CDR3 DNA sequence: TGCAGTGCGAGTAGACTAGCAGGGGGCCGAGCCCGAAATGAGCAGTTCTTC. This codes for CSASRLAGGRARNEQFF.

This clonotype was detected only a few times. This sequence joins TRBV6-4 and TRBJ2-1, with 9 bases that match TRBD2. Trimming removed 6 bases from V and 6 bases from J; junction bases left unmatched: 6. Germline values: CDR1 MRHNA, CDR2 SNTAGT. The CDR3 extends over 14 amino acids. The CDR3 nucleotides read TGTGCCAGCAGCCCCGGGACTAGCCTCAATGAGCAGTTCTTC. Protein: CASSPGTSLNEQFF.

The CDR3 coding sequence is TGTGCCAGCAGCTCGGGACAGGTTTACGAGCAGTACTTC. Residues: CASSSGQVYEQYF. The chain couples TRBV7-6 to TRBJ2-7, with 8 positions matching TRBD1. The CDR3 runs to 13 residues. CDR1 and CDR2 from the germline V gene are SGHVS and FNYEAQ. J lost 4 bases, V lost 4 bases, and 3 bases had no gene match.

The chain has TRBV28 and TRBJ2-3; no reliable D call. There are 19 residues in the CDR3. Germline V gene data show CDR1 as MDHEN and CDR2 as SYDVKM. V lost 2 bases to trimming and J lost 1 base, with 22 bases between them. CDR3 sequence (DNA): TGTGCCAGCAGTTTACCCCAAGTCGGTTGGTTGAATGGCACAGATACGCAGTATTTT. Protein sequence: CASSLPQVGWLNGTDTQYF.

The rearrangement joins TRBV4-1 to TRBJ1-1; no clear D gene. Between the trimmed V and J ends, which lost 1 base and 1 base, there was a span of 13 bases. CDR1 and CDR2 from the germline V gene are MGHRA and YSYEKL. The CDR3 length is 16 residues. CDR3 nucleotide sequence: TGCGCCAGCAGCCAAGTTGGAGGACCGCGGAACACTGAAGCTTTCTTT. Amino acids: CASSQVGGPRNTEAFF.

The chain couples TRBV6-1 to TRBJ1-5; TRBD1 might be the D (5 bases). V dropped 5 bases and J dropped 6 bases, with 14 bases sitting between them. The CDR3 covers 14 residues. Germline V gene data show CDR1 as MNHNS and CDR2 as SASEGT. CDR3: CASSQGRAGQPQHF. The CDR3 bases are TGTGCCAGCAGTCAGGGACGTGCTGGTCAGCCCCAGCATTTT.

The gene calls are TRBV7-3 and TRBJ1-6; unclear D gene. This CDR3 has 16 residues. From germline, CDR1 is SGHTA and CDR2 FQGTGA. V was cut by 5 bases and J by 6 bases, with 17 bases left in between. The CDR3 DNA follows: TGTGCCAGCAGCCGATTTCCTGGCAGCGTTAATTCACCCCTCCACTTT. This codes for CASSRFPGSVNSPLHF.